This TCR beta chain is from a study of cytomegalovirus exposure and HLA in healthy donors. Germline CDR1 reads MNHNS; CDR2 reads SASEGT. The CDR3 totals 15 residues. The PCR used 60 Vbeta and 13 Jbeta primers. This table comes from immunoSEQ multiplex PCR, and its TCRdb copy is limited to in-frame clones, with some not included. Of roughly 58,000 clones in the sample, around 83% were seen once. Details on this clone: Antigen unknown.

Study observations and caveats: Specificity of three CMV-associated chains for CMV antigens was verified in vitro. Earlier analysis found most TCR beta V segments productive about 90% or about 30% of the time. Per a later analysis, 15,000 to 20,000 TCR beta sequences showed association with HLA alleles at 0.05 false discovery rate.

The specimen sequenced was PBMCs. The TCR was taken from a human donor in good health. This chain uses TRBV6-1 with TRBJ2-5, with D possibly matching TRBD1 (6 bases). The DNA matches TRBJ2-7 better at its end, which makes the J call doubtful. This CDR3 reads CASSDLGTPTHEQYF. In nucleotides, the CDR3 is TGTGCCAGCAGTGACCTGGGGACACCGACGCACGAGCAGTACTTC.